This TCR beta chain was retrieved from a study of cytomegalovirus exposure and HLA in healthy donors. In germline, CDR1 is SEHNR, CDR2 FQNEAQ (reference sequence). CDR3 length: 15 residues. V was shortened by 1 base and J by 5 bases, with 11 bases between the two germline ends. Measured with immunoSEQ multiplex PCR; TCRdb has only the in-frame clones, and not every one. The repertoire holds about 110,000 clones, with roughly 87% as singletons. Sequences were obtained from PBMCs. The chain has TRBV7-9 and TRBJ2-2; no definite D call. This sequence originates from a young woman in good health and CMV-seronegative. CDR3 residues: CASSLGAGYTGELFF. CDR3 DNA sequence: TGTGCCAGCAGCTTAGGAGCAGGATATACCGGGGAGCTGTTTTTT.